These 30 T cell receptor beta chains were all obtained from the same sample, sequenced in a study of shared clonotypes between healthy human individuals. CD45RO negativity and positive selection for CCR7 defined naive CD8 cells, a population that excluded terminally differentiated effector memory CD45RA+ cells. Using immunoSEQ multiplex PCR, the repertoire was profiled, and TCRdb retains in-frame clones only, with some absent. The sample has some 2 million clones, over 85% seen once; the top ten hold around 1.1%. The sequencing sample was made of naive CD8+ T cells sorted from blood. Receptor source: a man younger than 30 in good health.

Written as DNA, the CDR3 is TGTGCCAGCAGCCCCGGGCCCCCAACCTACGAGCAGTACTTC. Residues: CASSPGPPTYEQYF. The gene calls are TRBV11-2 and TRBJ2-7, with D uncertain. This CDR3 region has 14 residues. The germline V gene encodes CDR1 SGHAT and CDR2 FQNNGV. V was shortened by 5 bases and J by 2 bases, with 13 bases between the two germline ends.

This chain joins TRBV27 and TRBJ2-1; 9 bases line up with TRBD1. This CDR3 is built from 14 residues. V lost 4 bases, J lost 10 bases, and 8 bases stayed unmatched. In germline, CDR1 is MNHEY, CDR2 SMNVEV (reference sequence). CDR3 DNA sequence: TGTGCCAGCAGTTACACGGCGGACAGGGGAGAGCAGTTCTTC. It yields the protein CASSYTADRGEQFF.

The rearrangement uses TRBV5-1 and TRBJ2-7; the match to TRBD2 covers 9 bases. This CDR3 is built from 15 residues. CDR1 and CDR2 (germline): SGHRS, YFSETQ. V gave up 2 bases and J gave up 4 bases; unmatched junction bases: 7. CDR3 loop: CASSFFSGSGYEQYF. The CDR3 DNA sequence: TGCGCCAGCAGCTTCTTTAGCGGGAGTGGATACGAGCAGTACTTC.

The chain has TRBV28 and TRBJ1-2; the D gene is possibly TRBD1 (5 bases). This CDR3 spans 14 amino acids. The germline V and J ends were trimmed by 3 bases and 6 bases, with 14 bases remaining between them. Germline V gives CDR1 MDHEN, CDR2 SYDVKM. The CDR3 sequence: CASSFLFSGDGYTF. In nucleotides, the CDR3 is TGTGCCAGCAGTTTCCTATTCTCGGGGGATGGCTACACCTTC.

The V call is TRBV6-5, the J call TRBJ2-1, with 14 bases fitting TRBD2. Germline loops: CDR1 MNHEY, CDR2 SVGAGI. This CDR3 spans 16 amino acids. The trim removed 2 bases at V and 7 bases at J, leaving 4 bases unmatched. CDR3 residues: CASSYMGLAGVNEQFF. The DNA for the CDR3 is TGTGCCAGCAGTTACATGGGACTAGCGGGAGTTAATGAGCAGTTCTTC.

J is TRBJ2-3 and V is TRBV4-3, with 9 positions matching TRBD1. Trimming cost V 1 base and J 4 bases; bases outside gene matches: 9. CDR3 length equals 17 residues. From germline, CDR1 is LGHNA and CDR2 YSLEER. CDR3 residues: CASSQGSRQGDSDTQYF. DNA of the CDR3: TGCGCCAGCAGCCAAGGGTCGAGACAGGGGGATTCAGATACGCAGTATTTT.

The V call is TRBV2, the J call TRBJ2-3; 10 positions match TRBD2. Trimming at V came to 7 bases and at J to 5 bases, leaving 6 bases not matched to a gene. This CDR3 is 14 amino acids long. CDR1 is SNHLY, CDR2 FYNNEI, per germline. The CDR3 loop is CASKPSGSLDTQYF. The CDR3 DNA sequence: TGTGCCAGCAAGCCTAGCGGGAGTCTAGATACGCAGTATTTT. The variable domain in full, completed from reference TRBV2 and TRBJ2-3, reads EPEVTQTPSHQVTQMGQEVILRCVPISNHLYFYWYRQILGQKVEFLVSFYNNEISEKSEIFDDQFSVERPDGSNFTLKIRSTKLEDSAMYFCASKPSGSLDTQYFGPGTRLTVL.

The V call is TRBV27, the J call TRBJ2-7; D assignment may be TRBD1 or TRBD2 (5 bases each). The CDR3 sequence is 16 residues long. V lost 0 bases and J lost 7, with 19 bases in between. The germline CDR1 and CDR2 sequences are MNHEY and SMNVEV (reference sequence). The CDR3 is CASSLSWGTFPTEQYF. The DNA of the CDR3 is TGTGCCAGCAGTTTATCGTGGGGGACGTTCCCCACGGAGCAGTACTTC.

The V gene is TRBV4-3, the J gene TRBJ2-1; 11 bases align to TRBD1. V dropped 1 base and J dropped 6; count of bases not matched to a gene: 8. Germline values: CDR1 LGHNA, CDR2 YSLEER. This CDR3 is built from 17 residues. The CDR3: CASSQVGRDRGFNEQFF. The CDR3 coding sequence is TGCGCCAGCAGCCAAGTAGGGCGGGACAGGGGGTTCAATGAGCAGTTCTTC.

The chain links TRBV7-9 to TRBJ1-5; no clear D. V lost 5 bases and J lost 4, with 12 bases in between. Germline loops: CDR1 SEHNR, CDR2 FQNEAQ (reference sequence). CDR3 size: 14 residues. The CDR3 reads CASSASGINQPQHF. The CDR3 DNA reads as TGTGCCAGCAGCGCCAGTGGGATTAATCAGCCCCAGCATTTT.

The V and J genes are TRBV10-2 and TRBJ1-1; 8 bases fit TRBD1. The V segment lost 4 bases and the J segment 0 bases; nucleotides outside the gene matches: 10. From germline, CDR1 is WSHSY and CDR2 SAAADI. This CDR3 region has 17 residues. CDR3 coding DNA: TGCGCCAGCAGTGCGTTCGTTCCAGGGGGCGTGAACACTGAAGCTTTCTTT. Translated, it gives CASSAFVPGGVNTEAFF.

This sequence joins TRBV6-5 and TRBJ2-1; TRBD2 agrees at 11 bases. The J segment lost 6 bases and the V segment lost 10 bases, leaving 2 bases of the junction unmatched. Per germline, CDR1 MNHEY and CDR2 SVGAGI. There are 12 residues in the CDR3. The CDR3, as DNA: TGTGCCACGGGGACTAGCGGCAATGAGCAGTTCTTC. Amino acids: CATGTSGNEQFF.

The chain is built from TRBV4-3 and TRBJ1-1; 7 bases agree with TRBD1. The germline V gene has CDR1 LGHNA and CDR2 YSLEER. This CDR3 contains 17 residues. J lost 4 bases, V lost 1 base, and 12 bases had no gene match. For the CDR3, the DNA is TGCGCCAGCAGCCAAGTCGCAGGGGGGTTTCAAACCACTGAAGCTTTCTTT. Translating it yields CASSQVAGGFQTTEAFF.

This clone was detected once. V gene TRBV6-5 combines with J gene TRBJ2-7; D tentatively reads TRBD1 or TRBD2 (5 bases each). The CDR3 extends over 14 amino acids. V lost 3 bases and J lost 0, with 9 bases in between. The germline CDR1 and CDR2 sequences are MNHEY and SVGAGI. In DNA, the CDR3 is TGTGCCAGCAGTTATCTTGGGGGCTCCTACGAGCAGTACTTC. Translating gives CASSYLGGSYEQYF.

V and J are TRBV5-4 and TRBJ2-2; D not certain. The V and J ends lost 1 base and 6 bases respectively, with 10 bases between them. Germline V gene data show CDR1 as SGHNT and CDR2 as YYREEE (reference sequence). This CDR3 region has 14 residues. The CDR3 sequence is CASSLSAAPGELFF. CDR3 nucleotide sequence: TGTGCCAGCAGCTTGTCGGCAGCTCCCGGGGAGCTGTTTTTT. Drawing the rest from reference TRBV5-4 and TRBJ2-2, the complete variable domain is ETGVTQSPTHLIKTRGQQVTLRCSSQSGHNTVSWYQQALGQGPQFIFQYYREEENGRGNFPPRFSGLQFPNYSSELNVNALELDDSALYLCASSLSAAPGELFFGEGSRLTVL.

The rearrangement joins TRBV7-9 to TRBJ2-3; 8 bases line up with TRBD1. Germline-derived CDR1 and CDR2 are SEHNR and FQNEAQ (reference sequence). The CDR3 has 15 amino acids. V lost 1 base and J lost 6; bases outside the gene matches: 6. The CDR3 bases are TGTGCCAGCAGCTTAGATCCAGGGGGCGGGGATACGCAGTATTTT. Its protein is CASSLDPGGGDTQYF.

Comments on this clone: Other DNA sequences within the sample encode an identical CDR3. The rearrangement links TRBV25-1 to TRBJ2-7; no firm D call. Deletions cut 1 base from V and 6 bases from J, with 7 bases between. This CDR3 comprises 12 residues. The germline V gene has CDR1 MGHDK and CDR2 SYGVNS. The CDR3 reads CASSESGGEQYF. CDR3 bases: TGTGCCAGCAGTGAATCAGGCGGCGAGCAGTACTTC.

In the case of this clone: One end of the junction does not line up with germline, which may come from a read error. In DNA, the CDR3 is TGTGCCAGCAGTTTACTCGGACAGGGACTCGCGATCTTT. Translating it yields CASSLLGQGLAIF. The chain employs TRBV27 and TRBJ1-1, with 8 bases lining up with TRBD1. CDR1 MNHEY and CDR2 SMNVEV come from the germline V gene (reference sequence). This CDR3 comprises 13 residues.

The rearrangement uses TRBV2 and TRBJ1-6, with TRBD1 as a possible D gene (6 bases). This CDR3 is 15 amino acids long. From germline, CDR1 is SNHLY and CDR2 FYNNEI. Trimming took 4 bases from V and 3 from J, leaving 10 bases between them. The CDR3 bases are TGTGCCAGCAGTGTAGGGGGGCTCTATAATTCACCCCTCCACTTT. Residues: CASSVGGLYNSPLHF.

In its sample, this clone was seen once. This chain links TRBV6-5 with TRBJ2-1; the match to TRBD2 covers 7 bases. V dropped 2 bases and J dropped 2; count of bases not matched to a gene: 3. This CDR3 has 15 amino acids. Germline V CDR1 and CDR2: MNHEY, SVGAGI. This CDR3 reads CASSYGGEAYNEQFF. For the CDR3, the DNA is TGTGCCAGCAGTTACGGGGGGGAGGCCTACAATGAGCAGTTCTTC.

Comments on this clone: This CDR3 is also generated by other DNA sequences in the sample. J is TRBJ1-3 and V is TRBV28; D unclear. The V and J ends lost 2 bases and 7 bases respectively, with 9 bases between them. This CDR3 has 13 amino acids. Germline V gene lookup returns CDR1 MDHEN and CDR2 SYDVKM. CDR3 sequence: CASSLVLGNTIYF. The CDR3 DNA reads TGTGCCAGCAGTTTAGTCCTCGGGAACACCATATATTTT.

The gene calls are TRBV7-2 and TRBJ2-7; unclear D gene. Germline V gene lookup returns CDR1 SGHTA and CDR2 FQGNSA. Trimming took off 1 base at V and 0 bases at J, with 10 bases between the two ends. The CDR3 is 15 amino acids. The CDR3 bases are TGTGCCAGCAGCTTAGTTCTTGGCGCCTCCTACGAGCAGTACTTC. This gives the protein CASSLVLGASYEQYF.

The chain has TRBV27 and TRBJ1-1; maybe TRBD1 (5 bases). Germline V gene sequence: CDR1 MNHEY, CDR2 SMNVEV (reference sequence). The CDR3 spans 13 residues. The germline V and J ends were trimmed by 1 base and 6 bases, with 9 bases remaining between them. The CDR3, as DNA: TGTGCCAGCAGTTTATTCAGGGACGCTGAAGCTTTCTTT. This codes for CASSLFRDAEAFF.

Comments on this clone: Other DNA sequences within the sample encode an identical CDR3. V and J are TRBV13 and TRBJ2-3; D uncertain. The CDR3 is made up of 13 amino acids. Germline V gene sequence: CDR1 PRHDT, CDR2 FYEKMQ (reference sequence). The V gene lost 1 base and the J gene lost 0 bases, with 2 bases spanning the gap. CDR3 protein: CASSLESTDTQYF. The CDR3 nucleotides are TGTGCCAGCAGCTTAGAAAGCACAGATACGCAGTATTTT.

V is TRBV2 and J is TRBJ2-3; 10 bases fit TRBD2. Germline-derived CDR1 and CDR2 are SNHLY and FYNNEI. The ends lost 3 bases at V and 2 bases at J; junction bases unmatched: 14. The CDR3 runs 19 residues. The CDR3 region is CASSEYLAGAYTFTDTQYF. The CDR3 nucleotides read TGTGCCAGCAGTGAGTACCTAGCGGGGGCCTATACCTTCACAGATACGCAGTATTTT. The complete variable domain, with remaining parts taken from reference TRBV2 and TRBJ2-3, reads EPEVTQTPSHQVTQMGQEVILRCVPISNHLYFYWYRQILGQKVEFLVSFYNNEISEKSEIFDDQFSVERPDGSNFTLKIRSTKLEDSAMYFCASSEYLAGAYTFTDTQYFGPGTRLTVL.

The chain combines TRBV5-1 with TRBJ2-7; 8 bases fit TRBD2. This CDR3 comprises 15 residues. The germline CDR1 and CDR2 sequences are SGHRS and YFSETQ. V trimming: 2 bases; J trimming: 6 bases; junction bases outside the gene matches: 10. CDR3 sequence: CASSFDAGGSVEQYF. In DNA form, the CDR3 reads TGCGCCAGCAGCTTCGACGCGGGAGGCTCGGTCGAGCAGTACTTC.

V and J are TRBV5-6 and TRBJ2-5; D may be TRBD1 (5 bases). The CDR3 has 13 residues. Trimming removed 0 bases from V and 7 bases from J, with 10 bases in between. The germline CDR1 and CDR2 sequences are SGHDT and YYEEEE. The CDR3 sequence: CASSLAREGTQYF. CDR3 sequence (DNA): TGTGCCAGCAGCTTGGCCAGGGAAGGGACCCAGTACTTC.

This chain joins TRBV7-6 and TRBJ1-1; D is possibly TRBD1 (6 bases). CDR1 SGHVS and CDR2 FNYEAQ come from the germline V gene. This CDR3 has 14 residues. Trimming stripped 5 bases from V and 1 base from J, with 11 bases between. The CDR3 DNA reads TGTGCCAGCAGCCAGGGGACGGGGAACACTGAAGCTTTCTTT. Protein product: CASSQGTGNTEAFF. The full variable domain, in which reference TRBV7-6 and TRBJ1-1 provide the parts outside the CDR3, is GAGVSQSPRYKVTKRGQDVALRCDPISGHVSLYWYRQALGQGPEFLTYFNYEAQQDKSGLPNDRFSAERPEGSISTLTIQRTEQRDSAMYRCASSQGTGNTEAFFGQGTRLTVV.

This clone was observed a single time. The J gene is TRBJ1-2, the V gene TRBV13; 7 bases fit TRBD1. The CDR3 spans 13 residues. The trim removed 4 bases at V and 4 bases at J, leaving 3 bases unmatched. In germline, CDR1 is PRHDT, CDR2 FYEKMQ (reference sequence). The CDR3 reads CASSSTGLYGYTF. The DNA for the CDR3 is TGTGCCAGCAGCTCGACAGGGCTCTATGGCTACACCTTC.

As to this clone: This specimen includes other DNA sequences encoding the same CDR3. The V gene is TRBV19, the J gene TRBJ1-2, with D unclear. Germline loops: CDR1 LNHDA, CDR2 SQIVND (reference sequence). V lost 6 bases and J lost 4, with 6 bases in between. This CDR3 has 11 amino acids. CDR3 amino acids: CASRSFYGYTF. CDR3 coding DNA: TGTGCCAGTAGAAGTTTCTATGGCTACACCTTC.